The 20 T cell receptor beta chains presented below share a single source sample, sequenced in a study of beta chain features in type 1 diabetes. Findings and caveats of the study: Shorter TCRB CDR3s, moderately but significantly so, were found in Type 1 diabetes patients in all four CD4+ subsets.

Reverse transcription of all isolated RNA meant that expressed TCRB transcripts were sequenced. Clones were sequenced by immunoSEQ multiplex PCR, and TCRdb holds only the in-frame ones, with some missing. The sample yields 310,000 or so clones, around 16% seen once. Their antigen targets remain unknown. The material sequenced was naive CD4+ T cells from blood. These receptors all come from a man aged 18 to 35 with type 1 diabetes.

The chain has TRBV5-6 and TRBJ2-2; no clear D. Per the germline V gene, CDR1 is SGHDT and CDR2 is YYEEEE. Between the trimmed V and J ends, which lost 1 base and 6 bases, there was a span of 7 bases. This CDR3 has 13 residues. CDR3 protein: CASSLISPGELFF. DNA for the CDR3: TGTGCCAGCAGCTTGATCAGTCCCGGGGAGCTGTTTTTT.

Here the CDR3 DNA reads TGTGCCAGCAGGCTGTCAGGGGGCACTGAAGCTTTCTTT. Translation gives CASRLSGGTEAFF. The chain recombines TRBV16 with TRBJ1-1; 7 bases line up with TRBD1. The CDR3 runs 13 residues. Trimming at V came to 6 bases and at J to 4 bases, leaving 5 bases not matched to a gene. The V gene's germline CDR1 is KGHSY and CDR2 FQNENV.

This clone came up a few times. CDR3: CSVVRQLNTEAFF. The CDR3 DNA reads as TGCAGCGTTGTGCGGCAGTTGAACACTGAAGCTTTCTTT. This sequence joins TRBV29-1 and TRBJ1-1; D is undetermined. Germline V gene sequence: CDR1 SQVTM, CDR2 ANQGSEA. V lost 4 bases and J 0 bases, leaving 9 bases between the germline ends. This CDR3 is built from 13 residues.

This clone was seen a few times. The V gene is TRBV29-1, the J gene TRBJ1-1; D ambiguous. Germline V gives CDR1 SQVTM, CDR2 ANQGSEA. The CDR3 has 12 residues. Trimming stripped 4 bases from V and 1 base from J, with 7 bases between. CDR3 loop: CSVGGWNTEAFF. The CDR3 region has the DNA TGCAGCGTTGGCGGGTGGAACACTGAAGCTTTCTTT. The variable domain in full, completed from reference TRBV29-1 and TRBJ1-1, reads SAVISQKPSRDICQRGTSLTIQCQVDSQVTMMFWYRQQPGQSLTLIATANQGSEATYESGFVIDKFPISRPNLTFSTLTVSNMSPEDSSIYLCSVGGWNTEAFFGQGTRLTVV.

The sample holds a few counts of this clone. The chain combines TRBV7-9 with TRBJ2-7, with TRBD1 matching 10 bases. Germline-derived CDR1 and CDR2 are SEHNR and FQNEAQ (reference sequence). The CDR3 sequence is 14 residues long. V was pared by 5 bases and J by 6 bases, with 7 bases of the junction left unmatched. CDR3 sequence reads: CASSTDRGPSEQYF. CDR3 nucleotide sequence: TGTGCCAGCAGCACCGACAGGGGGCCTAGCGAGCAGTACTTC.

V and J are TRBV19 and TRBJ2-3, with 9 positions matching TRBD1. The CDR3 has 16 amino acids. Trimming cost V 7 bases and J 2 bases; bases outside gene matches: 10. Germline loops: CDR1 LNHDA, CDR2 SQIVND (reference sequence). The CDR3 sequence is CASTTGTGPFTDTQYF. CDR3 coding DNA: TGTGCCAGTACTACGGGGACAGGGCCTTTCACAGATACGCAGTATTTT.

The gene calls are TRBV18 and TRBJ2-5, with 7 bases fitting TRBD2. V lost 3 bases and J lost 4; bases outside the gene matches: 2. The CDR3 runs 13 residues. The germline V gene has CDR1 KGHSH and CDR2 LQKENI. CDR3 DNA sequence: TGTGCCAGCTCACCGACTAGCAGAGAGACCCAGTACTTC. Protein sequence: CASSPTSRETQYF.

This clone has more than one count but fewer than ten. This chain uses TRBV27 with TRBJ1-5, with 8 bases aligning to TRBD1. CDR3 length: 15 amino acids. V lost 5 bases to trimming and J lost 5 bases; unmatched junction nucleotides: 8. From germline, CDR1 is MNHEY and CDR2 SMNVEV (reference sequence). The CDR3 reads CASSVQGGRYQPQHF. The CDR3 region has the DNA TGTGCCAGCAGTGTACAGGGGGGCCGTTATCAGCCCCAGCATTTT.

The sample holds a few counts of this clone. The chain uses TRBV25-1 and TRBJ2-6, with D perhaps matching TRBD1 (5 bases). The V end was cut by 5 bases, the J end by 1 base, with 6 bases between. CDR3 size: 14 residues. Per the germline V gene, CDR1 is MGHDK and CDR2 is SYGVNS. The CDR3 coding sequence is TGTGCCAGCAGTTCAGGGTCTGGGGCCAACGTCCTGACTTTC. Translating it yields CASSSGSGANVLTF.

This chain joins TRBV7-2 and TRBJ2-5; D remains unclear. The length of the CDR3 is 15 residues. Germline values: CDR1 SGHTA, CDR2 FQGNSA. V was pared by 0 bases and J by 0 bases, with 8 bases between. The CDR3 loop is CASSLAGWYQETQYF. CDR3 nucleotides: TGTGCCAGCAGCTTAGCGGGCTGGTACCAAGAGACCCAGTACTTC.

The CDR3 DNA reads TGTGCCAGCAGCCGGGACAGGGGATCCTATAATTCACCCCTCCACTTT. Translation gives CASSRDRGSYNSPLHF. The V and J genes are TRBV7-9 and TRBJ1-6; 10 bases fit TRBD1. This CDR3 is built from 16 residues. Germline-derived CDR1 and CDR2 are SEHNR and FQNEAQ (reference sequence). J was trimmed by 1 base and V by 5 bases; bases with no gene match: 2.

In DNA form, the CDR3 reads TGTGCTAAAAGGGGACAGCGAAATTCACCCCTCCACTTT. It yields the protein CAKRGQRNSPLHF. V is TRBV30 and J is TRBJ1-6; 7 nucleotides agree with TRBD1. CDR3 length: 13 residues. Germline V lookup: CDR1 GTSNPN, CDR2 SVGIG (reference sequence). The entire variable domain, with the rest obtained from reference TRBV30 and TRBJ1-6, is as follows: SQTIHQWPATLVQPVGSPLSLECTVEGTSNPNLYWYRQAAGRGLQLLFYSVGIGQISSEVPQNLSASRPQDRQFILSSKKLLLSDSGFYLCAKRGQRNSPLHFGNGTRLTVT.

This clone appeared a few times. The chain uses TRBV7-2 and TRBJ2-1, with 16 bases lining up with TRBD2. Germline V CDR1 and CDR2: SGHTA, FQGNSA. V lost 4 bases to trimming and J lost 10 bases; unmatched junction nucleotides: 7. This CDR3 region has 16 residues. CDR3 region: CASSWPGLAGGREQFF. The CDR3, as DNA: TGTGCCAGCAGCTGGCCGGGACTAGCGGGAGGGCGGGAGCAGTTCTTC. Drawing the rest from reference TRBV7-2 and TRBJ2-1, the complete variable domain is GAGVSQSPSNKVTEKGKDVELRCDPISGHTALYWYRQSLGQGLEFLIYFQGNSAPDKSGLPSDRFSAERTGGSVSTLTIQRTQQEDSAVYLCASSWPGLAGGREQFFGPGTRLTVL.

The chain joins TRBV6-5 to TRBJ1-4; D not resolved. Between the trimmed V and J ends, which lost 5 bases and 12 bases, there was a span of 19 bases. Germline V CDR1 and CDR2: MNHEY, SVGAGI. The CDR3 is made up of 14 amino acids. CDR3 in DNA: TGTGCCAGCAGTCCGACCGAGGCGTGGACTCAACTGTTTTTT. This sequence encodes CASSPTEAWTQLFF.

The V and J genes are TRBV7-2 and TRBJ2-3, with 8 positions matching TRBD2. The CDR3 has 17 amino acids. Trimming cost V 7 bases and J 1 base; bases outside gene matches: 13. The V gene's germline CDR1 is SGHTA and CDR2 FQGNSA. The CDR3 protein is CASTGISGGLGTDTQYF. The CDR3 DNA sequence: TGTGCCAGCACGGGGATTTCGGGGGGGCTGGGCACAGATACGCAGTATTTT. Full variable domain (rest looked up from reference TRBV7-2 and TRBJ2-3): GAGVSQSPSNKVTEKGKDVELRCDPISGHTALYWYRQSLGQGLEFLIYFQGNSAPDKSGLPSDRFSAERTGGSVSTLTIQRTQQEDSAVYLCASTGISGGLGTDTQYFGPGTRLTVL.

The chain couples TRBV9 to TRBJ1-1; no reliable D call. This CDR3 spans 15 amino acids. V was pared by 0 bases and J by 1 base, with 10 bases between. The germline gives CDR1 SGDLS, CDR2 YYNGEE. DNA for the CDR3: TGTGCCAGCAGCGTAGGCAGCGTTAAGAACACTGAAGCTTTCTTT. It encodes CASSVGSVKNTEAFF. Combining the CDR3 with reference TRBV9 and TRBJ1-1 gives the whole variable domain DSGVTQTPKHLITATGQRVTLRCSPRSGDLSVYWYQQSLDQGLQFLIQYYNGEERAKGNILERFSAQQFPDLHSELNLSSLELGDSALYFCASSVGSVKNTEAFFGQGTRLTVV.

A few counts support this clone. The chain employs TRBV9 and TRBJ2-7; tentative D call: TRBD2 (5 bases). The CDR3 contains 14 residues. The germline CDR1 and CDR2 sequences are SGDLS and YYNGEE. Trimming removed 4 bases from V and 1 base from J, with 12 bases in between. Here the CDR3 reads CASSLGVRSYEQYF. In DNA form, the CDR3 reads TGTGCCAGCAGCCTCGGGGTTCGGTCCTACGAGCAGTACTTC.

In its sample, this clone was seen a few times. The DNA of the CDR3 is TGTGCCAGCAGTGTAACGGCAGGGATCTATGGCTACACCTTC. It is translated as CASSVTAGIYGYTF. The chain is built from TRBV6-1 and TRBJ1-2; a possible D gene is TRBD1 (5 bases). Trimming removed 4 bases at V and 4 bases at J, with 13 bases between. CDR1 is MNHNS, CDR2 SASEGT, per germline. The CDR3 runs to 14 residues.

This rearrangement joins TRBV6-4 to TRBJ1-1; TRBD1 might be the D (5 bases). This CDR3 region has 15 residues. Trimming removed 6 bases from V and 3 bases from J, with 17 bases in between. Germline CDR1 MRHNA, CDR2 SNTAGT. CDR3 in DNA: TGTGCCAGCAGGGTATCAGGGCTTGGCGACACTGAAGCTTTCTTT. This encodes CASRVSGLGDTEAFF.

Only a few counts were recorded for this clone. CDR3 in amino acids: CASSLSRLGGNEQFF. For the CDR3, the DNA is TGTGCCAGCAGCTTATCGAGACTAGGCGGCAATGAGCAGTTCTTC. The chain combines TRBV7-2 with TRBJ2-1; a possible D gene is TRBD2 (6 bases). This CDR3 is 15 amino acids long. V lost 2 bases to trimming and J lost 6 bases, with 14 bases between them. Germline V gene data show CDR1 as SGHTA and CDR2 as FQGNSA.